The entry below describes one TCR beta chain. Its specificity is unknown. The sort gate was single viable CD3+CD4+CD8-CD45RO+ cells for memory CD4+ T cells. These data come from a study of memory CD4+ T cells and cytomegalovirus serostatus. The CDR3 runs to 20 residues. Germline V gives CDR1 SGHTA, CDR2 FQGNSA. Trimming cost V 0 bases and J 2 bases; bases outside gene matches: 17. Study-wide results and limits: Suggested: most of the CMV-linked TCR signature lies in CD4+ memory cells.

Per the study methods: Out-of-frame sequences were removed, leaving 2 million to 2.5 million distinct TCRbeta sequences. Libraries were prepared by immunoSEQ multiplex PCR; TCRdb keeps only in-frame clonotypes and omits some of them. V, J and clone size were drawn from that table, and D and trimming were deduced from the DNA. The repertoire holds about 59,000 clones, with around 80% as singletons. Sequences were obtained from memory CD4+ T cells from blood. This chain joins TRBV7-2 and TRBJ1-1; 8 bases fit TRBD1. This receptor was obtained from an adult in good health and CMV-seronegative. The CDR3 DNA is TGTGCCAGCAGCTTAGCGACGATCTGGACAGGGTTAAGGGACAACACTGAAGCTTTCTTT. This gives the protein CASSLATIWTGLRDNTEAFF.